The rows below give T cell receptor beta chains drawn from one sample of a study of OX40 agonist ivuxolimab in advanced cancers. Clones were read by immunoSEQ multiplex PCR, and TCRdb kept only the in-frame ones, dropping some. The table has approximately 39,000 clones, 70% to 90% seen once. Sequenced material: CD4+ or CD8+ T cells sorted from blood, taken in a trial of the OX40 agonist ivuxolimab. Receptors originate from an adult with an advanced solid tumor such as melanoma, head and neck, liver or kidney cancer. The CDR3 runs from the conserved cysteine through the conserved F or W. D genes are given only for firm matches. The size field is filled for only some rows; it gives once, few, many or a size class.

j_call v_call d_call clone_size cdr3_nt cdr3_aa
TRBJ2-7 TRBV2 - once TGTGCCAGCAGTGAATCCAGAGGCTCCTACGAGCAGTACTTC CASSESRGSYEQYF
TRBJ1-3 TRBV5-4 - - TGTGCCAGTTTCGGGATGGGCTCTGGAAACACCATATATTTT CASFGMGSGNTIYF
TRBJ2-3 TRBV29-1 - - TGCAGCGTGGGATTATCCTCTGGAGATACGCAGTATTTT CSVGLSSGDTQYF
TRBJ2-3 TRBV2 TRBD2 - TGTGCCAGCAGCCCTATCCCTGGGCGGGGGGGTTTTGGAGATACGCAGTATTTT CASSPIPGRGGFGDTQYF
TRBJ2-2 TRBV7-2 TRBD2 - TGTGCCAGCAACCCACTAGCGGGGGGGCCCACCGGGGAGCTGTTTTTT CASNPLAGGPTGELFF
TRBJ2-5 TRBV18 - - TGTGCCAGCTCACGGGCAGGGGAAGAGACCCAGTACTTC CASSRAGEETQYF
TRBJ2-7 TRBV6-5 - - TGTGCCAGCAGTTTAGACCCAGCCTACGAGCAGTACTTC CASSLDPAYEQYF
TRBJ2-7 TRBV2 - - TGTGCCGCCGACAGAGGGGACAACGAGCAGTACTTC CAADRGDNEQYF
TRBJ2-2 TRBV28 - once TGTGCCAGCAGTCCCAAGACAGACTTCGCGAACACCGGGGAGCTGTTTTTT CASSPKTDFANTGELFF
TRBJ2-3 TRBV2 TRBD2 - TGTGCCAGCAGTGATGAAGCGGGGGGGAGTACAGATACGCAGTATTTT CASSDEAGGSTDTQYF
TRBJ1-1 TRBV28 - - TGTGCCAGCAGTTTATGGGACGGGCAGACAAACACTGAAGCTTTCTTT CASSLWDGQTNTEAFF
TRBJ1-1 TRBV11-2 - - TGTGCCAGCAGCTTAGGGACAGCGTTGAGTTCTGAAGCTTTCTTT CASSLGTALSSEAFF
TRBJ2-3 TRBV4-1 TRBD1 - TGCGCCAGCAGCCCGCCGGACAGGGGCGATACGCAGTATTTT CASSPPDRGDTQYF
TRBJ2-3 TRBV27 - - TGTGCCAGCAGTTTAATTGGTAGCACGCAGTATTTT CASSLIGSTQYF
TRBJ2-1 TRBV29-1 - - TGCAGCGTTCATCGGTGGGAGCAGTTCTTC CSVHRWEQFF
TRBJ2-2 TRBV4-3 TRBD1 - TGCGCCAGCAGCCAAGCTGGGACAGTGTCCGGGGAGCTGTTTTTT CASSQAGTVSGELFF
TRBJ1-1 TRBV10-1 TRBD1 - TGCGCCAGCAGCCCAGGGGGCGGAATGAACACTGAAGCTTTCTTT CASSPGGGMNTEAFF
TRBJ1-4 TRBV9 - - TGTGCCAGCAGCGTAGGGACAGCAACTAATGAAAAACTGTTTTTT CASSVGTATNEKLFF
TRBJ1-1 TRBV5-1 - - TGCGCCAGCACCTCGATGAACACTGAAGCTTTCTTT CASTSMNTEAFF
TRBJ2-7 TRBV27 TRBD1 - TGTGCCAGCAGTTCGGTATGGGACAGGGCAAACGAGCAGTACTTC CASSSVWDRANEQYF
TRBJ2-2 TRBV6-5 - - TGTGCCAGCAGCCTAGGGTTGCCCGGGGAGCTGTTTTTT CASSLGLPGELFF
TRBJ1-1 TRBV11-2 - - TGTGCCAGCAGCTTCCGTGGGGGGAGGGACACTGAAGCTTTCTTT CASSFRGGRDTEAFF
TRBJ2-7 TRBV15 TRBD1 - TGTGCCACCAGCAGCAACCCGGGACAGGGGGCGGGTGAGCAGTACTTC CATSSNPGQGAGEQYF
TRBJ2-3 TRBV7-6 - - TGTGCCAGCAGCACGGTGGGGGAGCGCACAGATACGCAGTATTTT CASSTVGERTDTQYF
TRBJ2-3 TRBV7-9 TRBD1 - TGTGCCAGCAGCTTAGGGACAGGTGATCCAGATACGCAGTATTTT CASSLGTGDPDTQYF
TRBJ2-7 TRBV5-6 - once TGTGCCAGCAGCTTCGGGAAACCCTACGAGCAGTACTTC CASSFGKPYEQYF
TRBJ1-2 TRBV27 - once TGTGCCAGCAGTTCCCCTAATCAGGGGAACTATGGCTACACCTTC CASSSPNQGNYGYTF
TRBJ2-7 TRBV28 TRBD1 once TGTGCCAGCAGCACCCTGGACAGGGGGAGTCGCGAGCAGTACTTC CASSTLDRGSREQYF
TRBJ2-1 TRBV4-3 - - TGCGCCAGCAGCCAAGCTCTCGGGGGGCCTTCCTACAATGAGCAGTTCTTC CASSQALGGPSYNEQFF
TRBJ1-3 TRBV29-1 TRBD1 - TGCAGCGTCCTAACAGGGGAGAGCGGAAACACCATATATTTT CSVLTGESGNTIYF
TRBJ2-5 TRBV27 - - TGTGCCAGCAGTTTAGGGCAGGGAGCCGCGGAGACCCAGTACTTC CASSLGQGAAETQYF
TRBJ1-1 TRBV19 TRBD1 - TGTGCCAGTAGTATACCCCTACAGGGGATGAACACTGAAGCTTTCTTT CASSIPLQGMNTEAFF
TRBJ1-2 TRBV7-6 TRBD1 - TGTGCCAGCAGCTTAGCCCCGGACAGGGAGGATGGCTACACCTTC CASSLAPDREDGYTF
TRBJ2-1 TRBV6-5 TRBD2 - TGTGCCAGCAGTTATGGGGGGGACTATACGGGGAATGAGCAGTTCTTC CASSYGGDYTGNEQFF
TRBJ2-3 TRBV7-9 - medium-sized TGTGCCAGCAGCTTAGGAACTAGCTACACAGATACGCAGTATTTT CASSLGTSYTDTQYF
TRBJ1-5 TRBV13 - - TGTGCCAGCAGCCTTCGAGGGGCGGGGGGTCAGCCCCAGCATTTT CASSLRGAGGQPQHF
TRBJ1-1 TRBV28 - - TGTGCCAGCAGTTTATCAGGTGAAGCTTTCTTT CASSLSGEAFF
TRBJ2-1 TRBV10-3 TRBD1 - TGTGCCATCATGGCAGGGGGATACAATGAGCAGTTCTTC CAIMAGGYNEQFF
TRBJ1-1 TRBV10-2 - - TGCGCCAGCAGTGTTTACATGAACACTGAAGCTTTCTTT CASSVYMNTEAFF
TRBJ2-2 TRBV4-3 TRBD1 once TGCGCCAGCAGCCTAGAGGGGACAGGACTGAACACCGGGGAGCTGTTTTTT CASSLEGTGLNTGELFF
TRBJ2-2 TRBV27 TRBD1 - TGTGCCAGCAGTCCCGGGACAGACACCGGGGAGCTGTTTTTT CASSPGTDTGELFF
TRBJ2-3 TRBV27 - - TGTGCCAGCAGTTCTGCCCCTGCCGGAGATAATACGCAGTATTTT CASSSAPAGDNTQYF
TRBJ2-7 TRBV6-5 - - TGTGCCAGCAGTTATCCCAGGAGTTACGAGCAGTACTTC CASSYPRSYEQYF
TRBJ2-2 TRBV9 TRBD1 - TGTGCCAGCAGCTCCGGGACAGGGGCGAACACCGGGGAGCTGTTTTTT CASSSGTGANTGELFF
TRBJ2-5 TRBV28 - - TGTGCCAGCAGTTTTTCCAGGCTAGCGAGGGAGACCCAGTACTTC CASSFSRLARETQYF
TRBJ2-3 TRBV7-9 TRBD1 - TGTGCCAGCAACCCCGGGGGGACAGGGGTTTCAGATACGCAGTATTTT CASNPGGTGVSDTQYF
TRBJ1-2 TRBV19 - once TGTGCCACCAGAGCGGCACAGACTATGAACTACACCTTC CATRAAQTMNYTF
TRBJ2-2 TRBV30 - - TGTGCCTGGAGTGTTGGTGGGGCCGGGGAGCTGTTTTTT CAWSVGGAGELFF
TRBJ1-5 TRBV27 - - TGTGCCAGCAGTTTAACGGTGTTCGGTCAGCCCCAGCATTTT CASSLTVFGQPQHF
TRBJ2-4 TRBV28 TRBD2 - TGTGCCAGCAGTCCCCCCGGGGGGAACATTCAGTACTTC CASSPPGGNIQYF
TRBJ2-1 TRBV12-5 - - TGTGCTAGTACGGGGAGCGACTCCTACAATGAGCAGTTCTTC CASTGSDSYNEQFF
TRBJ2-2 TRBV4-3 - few TGCGCCAGCAGCCAAGAAGGGGGGGCAAACACCGGGGAGCTGTTTTTT CASSQEGGANTGELFF
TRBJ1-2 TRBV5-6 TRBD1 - TGTGCCAGCAGCTTGCCAGGGGGACCGGGCTCACTTGACTATGGCTACACCTTC CASSLPGGPGSLDYGYTF
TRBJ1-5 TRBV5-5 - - TGTGCCAGCAGCTTGGACCCAGGGATGGTTAATCAGCCCCAGCATTTT CASSLDPGMVNQPQHF
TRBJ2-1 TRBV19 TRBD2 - TGTGCCAGTAACAGCGGGGGAGACTACAATGAGCAGTTCTTC CASNSGGDYNEQFF